These 28 T cell receptor beta chains were sequenced from one sample in a study of blood T cell repertoires in COVID-19. Repertoires were generated with immunoSEQ multiplex PCR, while TCRdb's copy carries only in-frame clones and drops some. The sample has about 50,000 clones, approximately 88% seen once. The sequencing sample was made of peripheral blood. The receptors originated from a human donor with active COVID-19. The donor label of this sample is uncertain.

The gene calls are TRBV5-1 and TRBJ2-7, with D perhaps TRBD1 (6 bases). The length of the CDR3 is 16 residues. The V gene lost 0 bases and the J gene lost 7 bases, with 20 bases spanning the gap. Germline V CDR1 and CDR2: SGHRS, YFSETQ. CDR3 DNA sequence: TGCGCCAGCAGCTTGGCAATGGGGGCCTTCGGAGGAGAGCAGTACTTC. Translation gives CASSLAMGAFGGEQYF.

The chain joins TRBV27 to TRBJ1-2, with D hard to call. The germline gives CDR1 MNHEY, CDR2 SMNVEV (reference sequence). The CDR3 runs 15 residues. Trimming stripped 2 bases from V and 3 bases from J, with 13 bases between. CDR3 DNA: TGTGCCAGCAGTTTAAGGGAGGGAGGTCACTATGGCTACACCTTC. Its protein is CASSLREGGHYGYTF.

This clone was picked up one time. CDR3 nucleotides: TGTGCCAGCAGCTTCCGGGGATTAGAGACCCAGTACTTC. Translation: CASSFRGLETQYF. This chain joins TRBV5-4 and TRBJ2-5; possible D gene TRBD2, 5 bases. Trimming shortened V by 2 bases and J by 4 bases, and 9 bases separated the two germline ends. Germline CDR1 and CDR2: SGHNT and YYREEE (reference sequence). The CDR3 spans 13 residues.

The chain carries TRBV29-1 and TRBJ2-5; 10 nucleotides align to TRBD1. V shed 6 bases and J 3 bases; nucleotides not matched to a gene: 10. This CDR3 has 15 amino acids. Germline CDR1 is SQVTM and CDR2 is ANQGSEA. CDR3 sequence: CSVRTPGQGKETQYF. Here the CDR3 DNA reads TGCAGCGTCCGAACCCCGGGACAGGGGAAAGAGACCCAGTACTTC.

The gene calls are TRBV7-3 and TRBJ2-2; 12 nucleotides match TRBD2. V shed 3 bases and J 9 bases; nucleotides not matched to a gene: 5. Germline values: CDR1 SGHTA, CDR2 FQGTGA. The length of the CDR3 is 15 residues. Here the CDR3 DNA reads TGTGCCAGCAGCTTCGGACTAGCGGGGTCTCGGGAGCTGTTTTTT. This sequence encodes CASSFGLAGSRELFF.

The chain is built from TRBV7-3 and TRBJ2-1, with 14 bases lining up with TRBD2. Germline assignment: CDR1 SGHTA and CDR2 FQGTGA. The CDR3 is made up of 16 amino acids. The V gene end was trimmed by 5 bases and the J gene end by 6 bases; junction bases not matched to a gene: 6. CDR3 in DNA: TGTGCCAGCAGCAAGGGACTAGCGGGAGTTTTCAATGAGCAGTTCTTC. It yields the protein CASSKGLAGVFNEQFF.

This rearrangement joins TRBV27 to TRBJ2-7, with D possibly TRBD1 on 6 matching bases. With 0 bases removed from V and 2 bases from J, the gap between germline ends came to 17 bases. The CDR3 is 17 residues long. CDR1 is MNHEY and CDR2 is SMNVEV in the germline V gene (reference sequence). The CDR3 coding sequence is TGTGCCAGCAGTTTATCGAGTCCTCGGGACATCCCCTACGAGCAGTACTTC. It specifies CASSLSSPRDIPYEQYF.

The chain has TRBV18 and TRBJ1-2; 9 bases agree with TRBD1. Germline values: CDR1 KGHSH, CDR2 LQKENI. This CDR3 contains 16 residues. J gave up 3 bases and V 6 bases, and 11 bases lay outside the gene matches. The CDR3 loop is CASSRVTGGPDYGYTF. CDR3 DNA sequence: TGTGCCAGCTCCCGAGTGACAGGGGGTCCAGACTATGGCTACACCTTC.

The chain employs TRBV5-1 and TRBJ2-3; 8 bases align to TRBD2. The J segment lost 3 bases and the V segment lost 1 base, leaving 10 bases of the junction unmatched. In germline, CDR1 is SGHRS, CDR2 YFSETQ. CDR3 length: 17 residues. The CDR3 is CASSLTGGPILTDTQYF. In DNA form, the CDR3 reads TGCGCCAGCAGCTTGACGGGAGGGCCGATTTTAACAGATACGCAGTATTTT.

This rearrangement joins TRBV12-3 or TRBV12-4 to TRBJ2-6; D remains unclear. The CDR3 spans 13 residues. V dropped 2 bases and J dropped 7 bases, with 6 bases sitting between them. The CDR3: CASSLQLANVLTF. In nucleotides, the CDR3 is TGTGCCAGCAGTTTACAGTTAGCCAACGTCCTGACTTTC.

The V call is TRBV7-9, the J call TRBJ2-7; a weak D match, TRBD1 (5 bases). Between the trimmed V and J ends, which lost 1 base and 3 bases, there was a span of 13 bases. Looked up from germline, CDR1 is SEHNR and CDR2 is FQNEAQ (reference sequence). The CDR3 consists of 15 residues. For the CDR3, the DNA is TGTGCCAGCAGCTTAGTGGGGCGGCCGATCTACGAGCAGTACTTC. Its translation: CASSLVGRPIYEQYF.

This clone showed up just once. This sequence joins TRBV28 and TRBJ2-1; 11 bases match TRBD2. V dropped 4 bases and J dropped 3; count of bases not matched to a gene: 5. The CDR3 consists of 16 residues. CDR1 is MDHEN, CDR2 SYDVKM, per germline. The CDR3 is CASSSLAGGIYNEQFF. In DNA form, the CDR3 reads TGTGCCAGCAGTTCCCTAGCGGGAGGCATCTACAATGAGCAGTTCTTC.

The V and J genes are TRBV10-3 and TRBJ2-2, with no clear D. CDR3 length equals 14 residues. The germline V gene encodes CDR1 ENHRY and CDR2 SYGVKD. V was cut by 7 bases and J by 2 bases, with 11 bases left in between. CDR3 in DNA: TGTGCCATCAAATCTCTGGCCAACACCGGGGAGCTGTTTTTT. This translates into CAIKSLANTGELFF.

The chain is built from TRBV6-6 and TRBJ1-1, with D possibly being TRBD1 (5 bases). Germline loops: CDR1 MNHNY, CDR2 SVGAGI (reference sequence). Trimming took 5 bases from V and 4 from J, leaving 20 bases between them. The length of the CDR3 is 16 residues. The CDR3 loop reads CASSPPGRAGGTEAFF. CDR3 in DNA: TGTGCCAGCAGTCCCCCCGGCAGGGCGGGAGGCACTGAAGCTTTCTTT.

Note on this clone: Relative to the germline gene, one junction end is altered; a read error may explain this. The chain uses TRBV5-1 and TRBJ1-2; no clear D gene. The CDR3 consists of 14 residues. Germline CDR1 SGHRS, CDR2 YFSETQ. The CDR3 coding sequence is TGCGCCAGCAGTTATGGCGGGATTAACTATGGCTACATCTTC. Amino acid sequence: CASSYGGINYGYIF.

The chain joins TRBV7-3 to TRBJ2-3, with 7 bases matching TRBD2. CDR1 and CDR2 (germline): SGHTA, FQGTGA. V lost 5 bases, J lost 2 bases, and 10 bases stayed unmatched. This CDR3 is 16 amino acids long. The CDR3 sequence: CASSRNGRAVTDTQYF. The CDR3 bases are TGTGCCAGCAGCCGCAATGGGAGGGCCGTCACAGATACGCAGTATTTT.

A remark on this clone: This sample includes further DNA sequences coding for the same CDR3. The CDR3 DNA reads TGTGCCATCAGTGGACAGGGGTTGAACACTGAAGCTTTCTTT. Protein sequence: CAISGQGLNTEAFF. The chain employs TRBV10-3 and TRBJ1-1; TRBD1 matches 8 bases. CDR1 and CDR2 from the germline V gene are ENHRY and SYGVKD. V shed 4 bases, J shed 0 bases, and the junction held 1 base outside the gene matches. This CDR3 is 14 amino acids long.

This chain uses TRBV6-2 or TRBV6-3 with TRBJ2-7, with 15 bases that match TRBD2. Germline values: CDR1 MNHEY, CDR2 SVGEGT. There are 18 residues in the CDR3. With 5 bases clipped from V and 4 bases from J, the junction kept 12 bases outside the gene matches. CDR3 loop: CASSPRTSGRAVMYEQYF. CDR3 nucleotide sequence: TGTGCCAGCAGTCCAAGGACTAGCGGGAGGGCCGTGATGTACGAGCAGTACTTC.

V and J are TRBV11-2 and TRBJ2-4; D is undetermined. Trimming left V 5 bases short and J 0 bases short, with 11 bases between. CDR3 length: 15 residues. Germline loops: CDR1 SGHAT, CDR2 FQNNGV. The CDR3: CASSRSDLAKNIQYF. The CDR3 DNA follows: TGTGCCAGCAGCCGCAGCGACCTAGCCAAAAACATTCAGTACTTC. The whole variable domain, filled in from reference TRBV11-2 and TRBJ2-4, reads EAGVAQSPRYKIIEKRQSVAFWCNPISGHATLYWYQQILGQGPKLLIQFQNNGVVDDSQLPKDRFSAERLKGVDSTLKIQPAKLEDSAVYLCASSRSDLAKNIQYFGAGTRLSVL.

The chain uses TRBV15 and TRBJ1-1; 8 bases line up with TRBD1. Losses at the gene ends were 3 bases for V and 6 bases for J; bases not matched to a gene: 6. The germline CDR1 and CDR2 sequences are LNHNV and YYDKDF (reference sequence). The CDR3 contains 14 residues. CDR3 nucleotide sequence: TGTGCCACCAGCAGGGAAGGACAGGGCGCTGAAGCTTTCTTT. Its translation is CATSREGQGAEAFF.

The rearrangement links TRBV9 to TRBJ1-2, with D tentatively TRBD1 (5 bases). The CDR3 contains 15 residues. V lost 4 bases and J lost 0, with 13 bases in between. Per the germline V gene, CDR1 is SGDLS and CDR2 is YYNGEE. For the CDR3, the DNA is TGTGCCAGCAGCCCCTCAGGGTCGGCTAACTATGGCTACACCTTC. Translated, it gives CASSPSGSANYGYTF.

The sample holds a few counts of this clone. This chain joins TRBV18 and TRBJ1-1; TRBD1 matches 9 bases. The germline CDR1 and CDR2 sequences are KGHSH and LQKENI. V shed 1 base and J 4 bases; nucleotides not matched to a gene: 1. This CDR3 region has 14 residues. The CDR3, as DNA: TGTGCCAGCTCACCACGACAGGGGGGCACTGAAGCTTTCTTT. Protein: CASSPRQGGTEAFF.

In this sample, this clone turned up a few times. In DNA, the CDR3 is TGTGCCAGCAGCTTAGGCAGGGCCGATTACACTGAAGCTTTCTTT. Its protein product is CASSLGRADYTEAFF. The gene calls are TRBV11-2 and TRBJ1-1; the D gene is possibly TRBD1 (5 bases). CDR1 and CDR2 (germline): SGHAT, FQNNGV. The length of the CDR3 is 15 residues. With 1 base removed from V and 3 bases from J, the gap between germline ends came to 12 bases. Supplemented by reference TRBV11-2 and TRBJ1-1, the full variable domain reads EAGVAQSPRYKIIEKRQSVAFWCNPISGHATLYWYQQILGQGPKLLIQFQNNGVVDDSQLPKDRFSAERLKGVDSTLKIQPAKLEDSAVYLCASSLGRADYTEAFFGQGTRLTVV.

This sequence joins TRBV11-2 and TRBJ1-6; a possible D gene is TRBD1 (6 bases). Trimming removed 6 bases from V and 8 bases from J, with 14 bases in between. Per germline, CDR1 SGHAT and CDR2 FQNNGV. CDR3 size: 14 residues. Written as DNA, the CDR3 is TGTGCCAGCAGGGACGGGGGGGCATATTCACCCCTCCACTTT. Protein sequence: CASRDGGAYSPLHF.

J is TRBJ2-2 and V is TRBV28; TRBD2 matches at 7 bases. The CDR3 length is 17 residues. The ends lost 5 bases at V and 7 bases at J; junction bases unmatched: 16. Per the germline V gene, CDR1 is MDHEN and CDR2 is SYDVKM. The CDR3 here is CASSATLAGALGGELFF. The CDR3 nucleotides are TGTGCCAGCAGTGCCACCCTCGCGGGAGCCCTGGGCGGGGAGCTGTTTTTT.

J is TRBJ2-3 and V is TRBV11-2, with D maybe TRBD2 (6 bases). The V end lost 4 bases, the J end lost 0 bases, and 14 bases lay between the germline ends. Germline V gene data show CDR1 as SGHAT and CDR2 as FQNNGV. This CDR3 is 16 amino acids long. The CDR3 protein is CASSYVGLSSTDTQYF. DNA for the CDR3: TGTGCCAGCAGCTATGTGGGACTGTCTAGCACAGATACGCAGTATTTT.

The V call is TRBV11-3, the J call TRBJ2-1; possible D gene TRBD1, 6 bases. Germline V gene data show CDR1 as SGHNT and CDR2 as YENEEA. The CDR3 covers 13 residues. V lost 5 bases and J lost 6, with 11 bases in between. Here the CDR3 reads CASSKDRPNEQFF. DNA of the CDR3: TGTGCCAGCAGCAAAGACAGGCCCAATGAGCAGTTCTTC.

The count of this clone is one. The chain combines TRBV6-5 with TRBJ1-1; 10 positions agree with TRBD1. Germline loops: CDR1 MNHEY, CDR2 SVGAGI. V lost 6 bases, J lost 7 bases, and 14 bases stayed unmatched. The CDR3 length is 16 residues. CDR3: CASSYNAPGQGNEAFF. Written as DNA, the CDR3 is TGTGCCAGCAGCTACAATGCTCCGGGACAGGGGAATGAAGCTTTCTTT.